This T cell receptor (beta chain) came from a study of T cells in Graves' hyperthyroidism and ophthalmopathy (dated by TCRdb to the late 2010s). For the wider study: Peripheral blood was sampled at the time of initial diagnosis, prior to any treatment. A discovery cohort of about a hundred patients, about 44 with Graves' ophthalmopathy and 57 with stable Graves' hyperthyroidism, was used to find distinguishing TCR V-J signatures. An independent validation cohort of 18 to 20 hyperthyroidism patients and approximately 15 patients who later progressed to ophthalmopathy tested prospective prediction of ophthalmopathy. For training and testing, the 100 or so patients in the discovery cohort were randomly divided in a 7:3 ratio. In several Graves' hyperthyroidism patients, the study also compared T-cell repertoires from thyroid tissue with T-cell repertoires from blood. After sampling, hyperthyroidism patients received methimazole starting at 30 mg daily, and ophthalmopathy patients received high-dose intravenous methylprednisolone. TCR Vbeta CDR3 sequencing of 140 or so peripheral blood samples (fewer than 45 ophthalmopathy, over 70 hyperthyroidism and roughly 17 progressor patients) is reported in the paper.

Notes on this clonotype: The specificity of this receptor is unknown. Base qualities were left out, and no much larger clone turns up one base away.

Paper-wide results and their limitations: A model built on a 13 V-J signature distinguished ophthalmopathy from stable hyperthyroidism, reaching about 88% sensitivity and approximately 81% specificity in cross-validation and 80%/75% in testing. Most expanded thyroid clonotypes (frequency above 0.001) were also found in blood, which suggests that blood repertoires may mirror thyroid immune responses. During validation, the model predicted progression to ophthalmopathy a median of around 6 months ahead of onset, with approximately 71% sensitivity and 72.22% specificity. No statistical method was used to fix the sample size in advance, and group allocation was not hidden from the investigators.

TCR beta CDR3 regions were amplified from RNA transcripts. The first round of RT-PCR for the TCR CDR3 was performed with the HTBI primer set and the Qiagen OneStep RT-PCR kit. The libraries were constructed in a second round of multiplex PCR and then size-selected and purified. The libraries were sequenced on an Illumina HiSeq2000 using paired-end 100 bp reads. Under the source paper's analysis protocol: Raw data were processed with SOAPnuke, discarding reads with adapters, uncalled bases, mean Phred below 15, or no exact constant-primer or identifier match. High-quality paired reads were merged using COPE v1.2.5, and each unique nucleotide sequence was defined as a clonotype. MiTCR v1.1 was used to align the clonotypes against IMGT TRBV, TRBD and TRBJ reference segments. The analysis included only V-J combinations with a frequency above 0.0001, which together covered roughly 99% of the repertoires. A TCS score was defined as the ratio between F50 (clonal expansion) and ExV (chaos), using BLOSUM62-based TCRdist between CDR3 peptides within each V-J. Welch's t-statistics and random forest reduced around 550 V-J features to roughly 13, which were used in a naive Bayes classifier (R e1071). Thyroid-blood repertoire similarity was quantified with the Morisita-Horn index. TCRdb ran its own pipeline on the public reads, namely fastp trimming at Q25 and MiXCR clone calling, and kept in-frame beta chains. Identical CDR3 protein sequences are pooled into one entry, listed with their most common genes and DNA. The V and J calls were not made by the authors but by TCRdb's processing. A total of around 56,000 distinct CDR3 sequences appear in this sample, about 49% of them only once. 9.5% to 15% of the sample goes to the ten largest clones.

Counted from cysteine to phenylalanine, this CDR3 has 13 amino acids. Solely the CDR3 DNA is kept, with 39 bases framed from the first base. The trim is 0 bases for V and 6 bases for J, with a gap of 9 bases between the germline ends. Based on the germline V gene, the CDR1 and CDR2 sequences are SGHDN and FVKESK. In the ophthalmopathy patients, disease was moderately to severely active, with a Clinical Activity Score of 3 or more, a NOSPECS grade of 4 or more, and a duration of less than 3 months. Patients with uncontrolled infections, other autoimmune diseases, pregnancy or lactation were excluded. Diagnoses were based on clinical symptoms, serum thyroxine and TRAb, thyroid ultrasound and orbital computed tomography. Ficoll-Paque density gradient centrifugation was used to isolate PBMCs from 9.5 to 10 ml of fresh peripheral blood. Trizol reagent was used to extract total RNA, and RNA quality was then checked on an Agilent 2100 Bioanalyzer.

The source is a woman aged 25-40 years with Graves' ophthalmopathy. Material: blood. The chain joins TRBV14 to TRBJ2-7; the D gene is perhaps TRBD1 or TRBD2, each of them matching over 5 bases. The CDR3: CASSQDQRGEQYF. The nucleotide sequence is given as TGTGCCAGCAGCCAAGATCAGAGGGGCGAGCAGTACTTC.